Below, one T cell receptor beta chain is given with its context. In its sample, this clonotype was seen a few times. Its antigen remains unidentified. Per-base qualities were not stored, and no clone one base away is much larger. The data belong to a study of T-cell reconstitution after alpha-beta-depleted transplantation in children (dated by TCRdb to about 2016). For the wider study: The study quantitatively tracked T-cell immune reconstitution after TCRalphabeta/CD19-depleted allogeneic hematopoietic cell transplantation in children using TCR repertoire profiling. On the study overall, not on this receptor specifically: The apparently early alphabetaT-cell count recovery about two months after transplant was reportedly dependent on only several hundred rapidly expanded clones derived from non-depleted graft cells. In some patients, the high TCRbeta diversity seen at day 60 was put down to recipient T cells and intrathymic progenitors that had survived conditioning. Over subsequent months, a decline in hyperexpanded clone frequencies was noted, and after one year, T-cell counts and TCRbeta diversity were mostly ascribed to newly produced T cells.

The library was generated by PCR. The instrument given in TCRdb is Illumina HiSeq 2500. To normalize quantification of the TCRbeta repertoire, the TCR libraries were built with molecular barcoding that relied on unique molecular identifiers. The raw public reads went through TCRdb reprocessing: fastp at Q25, MiXCR clone calling, in-frame beta chains kept. Rows matching on CDR3 protein sequence are summarized as one entry with the most common DNA and genes. The sample table contains roughly 420,000 distinct CDR3 sequences; only one count was recorded for around 16% of them. Roughly 29% of the sample lies in the top ten. The treatment or condition label, as the study defines it: allogeneic hematopoietic cell transplantation with graft depleted of TCRalphabeta T cells and CD19 B cells. TCRalphabeta/CD19-depleted allogeneic hematopoietic cell grafts were given to the transplant recipients, all of whom were children.

Spanning cysteine to phenylalanine, the CDR3 consists of 16 amino acids. Of the read, only the CDR3 DNA is kept; its 48 bases are in frame from base 1. V is clipped by 5 bases and J by 4 bases, and the sequence between their germline boundaries is 18 bases long. From the germline V gene (reference sequence), CDR1 is SEHNR and CDR2 is FQNEAQ. The receptor was isolated from a boy in the first two years of life who had a stem cell transplant for Wiskott-Aldrich syndrome, so the T cells may come from the graft donor. This specimen consisted of PBMCs, mostly from graft donor cells, obtained 360 days after TCRalphabeta/CD19-depleted stem cell transplant. The chain couples TRBV7-9 to TRBJ2-4; no D gene is confidently identified. The CDR3 region: CASSPWAVNLKNIQYF. The DNA is as follows: TGTGCCAGCAGCCCCTGGGCAGTCAACCTAAAAAACATTCAGTACTTC.